These 14 T cell receptor beta chains were sequenced from one sample in a study of human T cells and chemical hapten exposure. The time point was: pre-sensitization, week 0. Described treatment: therapeutic diphenylcyclopropenone sensitization with weekly scalp DPC. Via MiXCR, TCRdb re-called the RACE reads, giving one row per CDR3 protein. The sample carries approximately 50,000 distinct CDR3 sequences, approximately 11% recorded once. This specimen was whole blood, taken in connection with sensitization to the hapten diphenylcyclopropenone (DPC). The receptors here all came from a woman aged 40 to 50 with alopecia areata. Some clones in this sample may be carry-over from other donors' samples.

The table lists this clonotype with a few counts. The genes are TRBV6-2 or TRBV6-3 and TRBJ2-7; D is uncertain. CDR3 size: 13 residues. CDR1 and CDR2 (germline): MNHEY, SVGEGT. The V end lost 5 bases, the J end lost 4 bases, and 12 bases lay between the germline ends. CDR3: CASSRTALYEQYF. The CDR3, as DNA: TGTGCCAGCAGTCGTACGGCCCTTTACGAGCAGTACTTC.

This clonotype was observed at least ten times. V is TRBV2 and J is TRBJ1-6; TRBD1 aligns across 9 bases. CDR1 and CDR2 (germline): SNHLY, FYNNEI. CDR3 length equals 12 residues. With 11 bases clipped from V and 6 bases from J, the junction kept 2 bases outside the gene matches. The CDR3 here is CAGTGTNSPLHF. As DNA, the CDR3 is TGTGCCGGGACAGGGACTAATTCACCCCTCCACTTT.

The chain links TRBV21-1 to TRBJ2-4; TRBD1, the table's D call, was not compared with the DNA. TRBV21-1 is listed as a pseudogene. The CDR3 covers 15 residues. CDR3 in amino acids: CASSKEGLAKNIQYF. CDR3 nucleotide sequence: TGTGCCAGCAGCAAAGAGGGGTTAGCCAAAAACATTCAGTACTTC.

The CDR3 here is CASSLADNTEAFF. CDR3 in DNA: TGTGCCAGCAGCTTAGCGGACAACACTGAAGCTTTCTTT. The gene calls are TRBV7-6 and TRBJ1-1; no clear D. The V and J ends lost 0 bases and 2 bases respectively, with 4 bases between them. CDR3 length: 13 amino acids. Germline CDR1 is SGHVS and CDR2 is FNYEAQ.

V is TRBV12-5 and J is TRBJ1-1; D ambiguous. Germline V gene lookup returns CDR1 LGHNT and CDR2 FRNRAP. The CDR3 is 13 amino acids. Trimming cost V 7 bases and J 7 bases, with 16 bases left between them. The DNA for the CDR3 is TGTGCTAGTGCCGACCGACGGGCTGGTGAAGCTTTCTTT. This encodes CASADRRAGEAFF.

This clonotype was recorded at least ten times. The chain recombines TRBV6-2 or TRBV6-3 with TRBJ2-7, with TRBD1 matching over 9 bases. The length of the CDR3 is 13 residues. Per germline, CDR1 MNHEY and CDR2 SVGEGT. V lost 9 bases and J lost 2; bases outside the gene matches: 5. Here the CDR3 DNA reads TGTGCCAGTTGGACAGGGGCGGCCTACGAGCAGTACTTC. Protein product: CASWTGAAYEQYF.

This clonotype has a count of ten or more. This chain uses TRBV2 with TRBJ1-3; the D is unclear. CDR3 length: 13 residues. V shed 6 bases and J shed 4 bases, with 10 bases lying between them. The germline CDR1 and CDR2 sequences are SNHLY and FYNNEI. CDR3 nucleotide sequence: TGTGCCAGCAGCGTATCCGAGGGAAACACCATATATTTT. Translating it yields CASSVSEGNTIYF.

This clonotype was detected many times. The chain links TRBV6-5 to TRBJ1-1; 10 nucleotides match TRBD1. Unmatched junction bases numbered 9, after V lost 4 bases and J lost 10 bases. The V gene's germline CDR1 is MNHEY and CDR2 SVGAGI. There are 14 residues in the CDR3. The CDR3 protein is CASSSTPDRGGAFF. The CDR3 DNA reads TGTGCCAGCAGTTCGACCCCGGACAGGGGGGGAGCTTTCTTT.

In this sample, this clonotype turned up once. This chain uses TRBV29-1 with TRBJ2-2, with a tentative D call TRBD1 (5 bases). V lost 6 bases and J lost 2, with 13 bases in between. The CDR3 contains 14 residues. CDR1 is SQVTM and CDR2 is ANQGSEA in the germline V gene. The CDR3 DNA is TGCAGCGTCCTGGGGCGCGGTAACACCGGGGAGCTGTTTTTT. Protein sequence: CSVLGRGNTGELFF.

This clonotype was recorded a few times. CDR3 bases: TGTGCCAGCAGCTTAGCCCCGGGACAGGGAAATACTGAAGCTTTCTTT. Translated, it gives CASSLAPGQGNTEAFF. The V and J genes are TRBV7-8 and TRBJ1-1; 9 nucleotides agree with TRBD1. CDR3 length: 16 amino acids. V shed 0 bases and J 5 bases; nucleotides not matched to a gene: 7. The germline gives CDR1 SGHVS, CDR2 FQNEAQ.

This clonotype was detected many times. The rearrangement uses TRBV19 and TRBJ2-7; a weak D match, TRBD1 (6 bases). Per the germline V gene, CDR1 is LNHDA and CDR2 is SQIVND (reference sequence). V lost 6 bases and J lost 5, with 17 bases in between. The CDR3 runs to 14 residues. CDR3 DNA: TGTGCCAGTAGCCCGACAGGTCGAAAGAACGAGCAGTACTTC. Translated: CASSPTGRKNEQYF.

On this clonotype: One junction end disagrees with the germline gene, perhaps due to a read error. The genes are TRBV18 and TRBJ2-6; 10 bases are shared with TRBD1. Germline V lookup: CDR1 KGHSH, CDR2 LQKENI. This CDR3 has 18 amino acids. The CDR3 DNA reads TGTGCCAGCTTACCACGAGGGACAGGGGAGTCTGGGGCCAACGTCCTGACTTTC. It specifies CASLPRGTGESGANVLTF.

In this sample, this clonotype turned up a few times. V is TRBV20-1 and J is TRBJ2-1, with 10 positions matching TRBD2. The V gene's germline CDR1 is DFQATT and CDR2 SNEGSKA (reference sequence). The CDR3 spans 14 residues. V lost 6 bases, J lost 4 bases, and 6 bases stayed unmatched. CDR3 in DNA: TGCAGTGCCTCCGGGACTAGCGCATACAATGAGCAGTTCTTC. It specifies CSASGTSAYNEQFF.

In its sample, this clonotype was seen many times. The chain is built from TRBV27 and TRBJ1-5, with D possibly being TRBD1 (5 bases). Germline lookup yields CDR1 MNHEY and CDR2 SMNVEV (reference sequence). The CDR3 extends over 14 amino acids. V shed 2 bases and J shed 3 bases, with 8 bases lying between them. The DNA of the CDR3 is TGTGCCAGCAGTTTACAGGGTTACAATCAGCCCCAGCATTTT. It specifies CASSLQGYNQPQHF.